A selection of T cell receptor beta chains follows, all from one sample in a study of shared clonotypes between healthy human individuals. Sequencing was performed with immunoSEQ multiplex PCR; in TCRdb, only in-frame clones are kept and a portion is missing. In the table there are 1.4 million to 1.5 million clones, roughly 96% of which are singletons. Sequenced: naive CD4+ T cells sorted from blood. The receptors were gathered from a man aged 25-45 years in good health. Both conserved end residues are part of each CDR3. A D gene is named only where the DNA matches it firmly.

j_call v_call d_call cdr3_nt cdr3_aa
TRBJ2-7 TRBV5-1 TRBD1 TGCGCCAGCAGCGCGACAGGGGTGGACGAGCAGTACTTC CASSATGVDEQYF
TRBJ2-7 TRBV5-4 . TGTGCCAGCAGCAACGGGTACGAGCAGTACTTC CASSNGYEQYF
TRBJ2-7 TRBV11-2 . TGTGCCAGCAGCTCTCTAGGGATCCCCTACGAGCAGTACTTC CASSSLGIPYEQYF
TRBJ2-2 TRBV28 TRBD1 TGTGCCAGCAAGCCGGACAGGGGGTACACCGGGGAGCTGTTTTTT CASKPDRGYTGELFF
TRBJ1-2 TRBV11-2 TRBD1 TGTGCCAGCAGCTTTTCCCGGGACAGCGGAGTCTATGGCTACACCTTC CASSFSRDSGVYGYTF
TRBJ2-2 TRBV28 . TGTGCCAGCAGCCCCGACAGGAGGAACACCGGGGAGCTGTTTTTT CASSPDRRNTGELFF
TRBJ2-7 TRBV15 TRBD2 TGTGCCACCAGCAGAGAGGGGGCTAGCGGGTACGAGCAGTACTTC CATSREGASGYEQYF
TRBJ1-5 TRBV28 . TGTGCCAGCAGTCAGGTTCAGCCCCAGCATTTT CASSQVQPQHF
TRBJ1-4 TRBV2 . TGTGCCAGCAGGCAACTGAGAACTAATGAAAAACTGTTTTTT CASRQLRTNEKLFF
TRBJ2-7 TRBV5-1 TRBD2 TGCGCCAGCACACCACTAGCGAGTCGTTCGGACGAGCAGTACTTC CASTPLASRSDEQYF
TRBJ2-3 TRBV5-5 TRBD2 TGTGCCAGCAGCCCCCGACTAGCGGGAGGGTTTACAGATACGCAGTATTTT CASSPRLAGGFTDTQYF
TRBJ2-3 TRBV14 . TGTGCCAGCAGCCAAGGTACGTACTTAGCGGAAAAAAGCACAGATACGCAGTATTTT CASSQGTYLAEKSTDTQYF